This entry concerns a single T cell receptor (beta chain). This sample is part of a study of shared clonotypes between healthy human individuals. The repertoire was sequenced with immunoSEQ multiplex PCR; TCRdb's copy has only in-frame clones and lacks some. The repertoire includes 2 million to 2.5 million clones, 93% of them detected once, and 0.3% to 0.4% sits in the top ten. The sample comprised naive CD4+ T cells from PBMCs. The subset denotes: CD45RA+ positively selected. The sequence was collected from a man aged 18-30 years in good health. Some clones in this sample may be carry-over from other donors' samples.

The CDR3 loop is CASSPQFRYGYTF. In DNA, the CDR3 is TGTGCCAGCAGTCCACAGTTTCGCTATGGCTACACCTTC. This chain links TRBV6-5 with TRBJ1-2; the D is unclear. With 5 bases removed from V and 4 bases from J, the gap between germline ends came to 11 bases. Germline CDR1 reads MNHEY; CDR2 reads SVGAGI. This CDR3 has 13 residues.